Listed below are T cell receptor beta chains from one sample, sequenced in a study of cytomegalovirus exposure and HLA in healthy donors. The method was immunoSEQ multiplex PCR; TCRdb's version includes in-frame clones alone and lacks a portion of them. The repertoire holds about 160,000 clones, 80% to 90% seen once, with approximately 13% in the top ten. Sequencing was done on a sample of PBMCs. The receptors derive from a woman aged 45 to 65 in good health and CMV-seronegative. CDR3s include the opening cysteine and the closing phenylalanine or tryptophan. A D gene is named only where the DNA matches it firmly. Only part of the rows carry a size: once, few, many, or a class if the clone is expanded.

TRBD1 | TRBJ1-1 | NA | TRBV30 | TGTGCCTGGAGAGAAGGGGGCCCTACCGGGGCTTTCTTT | CAWREGGPTGAFF
NA | TRBJ2-1 | NA | TRBV5-5 | TGTGCCAGCAGCTTGTGGCAGGGTAGCAATGAGCAGTTCTTC | CASSLWQGSNEQFF
TRBD1 | TRBJ1-2 | NA | TRBV6-7 | TGTGCCAGCAGTCCTGTCTACAGGGGGCATGGCTACACCTTC | CASSPVYRGHGYTF
NA | TRBJ2-3 | NA | TRBV5-6 | TGTGCCAGCAGCCCGCCGTCCGGACTTACAGATACGCAGTATTTT | CASSPPSGLTDTQYF
TRBD1 | TRBJ1-1 | few | TRBV7-2 | TGTGCCAGCAGCCACAGGGGGCGCGATACTGAAGCTTTCTTT | CASSHRGRDTEAFF
TRBD1 | TRBJ1-5 | NA | TRBV5-8 | TGTGCCAGCAGCTCTGTACAGGGGTCGGAGCCCCAGCATTTT | CASSSVQGSEPQHF
NA | TRBJ2-6 | NA | TRBV13 | TGTGCCAGCAGGCCGAGCGGGTATTCTGGGGCCAACGTCCTGACTTTC | CASRPSGYSGANVLTF
NA | TRBJ1-2 | NA | TRBV6-5 | TGTGCCAGCTTTTCTCAGGGAATGGGCTATGGCTACACCTTC | CASFSQGMGYGYTF
TRBD1 | TRBJ2-2 | once | TRBV7-9 | TGTGCCAGCCGCGGGACAGGGGGTTCCGGGGAGCTGTTTTTT | CASRGTGGSGELFF
NA | TRBJ1-1 | NA | TRBV6-6 | TGTGCCAGCAGTTATAAGCAGGGTGGCACTGAAGCTTTCTTT | CASSYKQGGTEAFF
TRBD1 | TRBJ1-1 | NA | TRBV9 | TGTGCCAGCAGCGTAGCCGGAACAGGGGGAAACACTGAAGCTTTCTTT | CASSVAGTGGNTEAFF
NA | TRBJ1-4 | NA | TRBV15 | TGTGCCACCAGCAGAGATTATGGAGTGGGAACTAATGAAAAACTGTTTTTT | CATSRDYGVGTNEKLFF
TRBD1 | TRBJ1-1 | few | TRBV4-1 | TGCGCCAGCAGCCCGGGACAGAAGAACACTGAAGCTTTCTTT | CASSPGQKNTEAFF
TRBD2 | TRBJ2-7 | NA | TRBV30 | TGTGCCTGGAGTAGCGGGATACCCGAGCAGTACTTC | CAWSSGIPEQYF
NA | TRBJ2-5 | few | TRBV28 | TGTGCCAGCAGTTGGACAGTCCAAGAGACCCAGTACTTC | CASSWTVQETQYF
TRBD2 | TRBJ2-3 | NA | TRBV28 | TGTGCCAGCAGTCTACGAGGGAGGGGTGGAGATACGCGGTATTTT | CASSLRGRGGDTRYF
TRBD1 | TRBJ1-5 | NA | TRBV28 | TGTGCCAGCAGTTTGTCAAAAGGGAACAGGGGGGCTCAGCCCCAGCATTTT | CASSLSKGNRGAQPQHF
NA | TRBJ1-1 | NA | TRBV25-1 | TGTGCCAGCACCCCGAGCATGGGGGCATCGGGAGCTTTCTTT | CASTPSMGASGAFF
NA | TRBJ1-3 | NA | TRBV19 | TGTGCCAGTAGTATAAGTTCGGGTCTCAATCCTGGAAACACCATATATTTT | CASSISSGLNPGNTIYF
TRBD2 | TRBJ2-1 | NA | TRBV2 | TGTGCCAGCAGACCCCTAGCGGGGTACAATGAGCAGTTCTTC | CASRPLAGYNEQFF
NA | TRBJ2-7 | NA | TRBV6-1 | TGTGCCAGCAGTGAAGGGCAGATGTACGAGCAGTACTTC | CASSEGQMYEQYF
NA | TRBJ2-1 | NA | TRBV6-1 | TGTGCCAGCAGTATACTTGGGGGGAATGAGCAGTTCTTC | CASSILGGNEQFF
NA | TRBJ1-4 | NA | TRBV30 | TGTGCCTGGAGTTACGGGTGGACAACTAATGAAAAACTGTTTTTT | CAWSYGWTTNEKLFF
TRBD2 | TRBJ2-7 | NA | TRBV7-9 | TGTGCCAGCAGCTACTATGTCGGCGGGAGCTACGAGCAGTACTTC | CASSYYVGGSYEQYF
TRBD1 | TRBJ2-3 | NA | TRBV9 | TGTGCCAGCAGCGTAGCAGGGGGAGCGGATACGCAGTATTTT | CASSVAGGADTQYF
NA | TRBJ2-3 | NA | TRBV6-6 | TGTGCCAGCAGCCAGGGTGCCTCTAGCACAGATACGCAGTATTTT | CASSQGASSTDTQYF
NA | TRBJ2-7 | NA | TRBV7-9 | TGTGCCAGCAGCTTATCGAGGACAGCTTCCTACGAGCAGTACTTC | CASSLSRTASYEQYF
NA | TRBJ1-2 | NA | TRBV7-8 | TGTGCCAGCAGCCCTTTACAGGACGGCTACACCTTC | CASSPLQDGYTF
NA | TRBJ1-3 | few | TRBV5-4 | TGTGCCAGCAGCCGATCAGGGGCTCGAGGAAACACCATATATTTT | CASSRSGARGNTIYF
TRBD1 | TRBJ2-7 | NA | TRBV7-2 | TGTGCCAGCAGCTTACAGGGGGCAAATGGCTACGAGCAGTACTTC | CASSLQGANGYEQYF
NA | TRBJ1-3 | few | TRBV7-2 | TGTGCCAGCAGCCTTGACAGCTCTGGAAACACCATATATTTT | CASSLDSSGNTIYF
TRBD1 | TRBJ1-5 | NA | TRBV7-2 | TGTGCCAGCAGCCAGAATACAGGGGCCCAGCCCCAGCATTTT | CASSQNTGAQPQHF
NA | TRBJ2-7 | NA | TRBV27 | TGTGCCAGCAGACAGACAGAGGATTCCTACGAGCAGTACTTC | CASRQTEDSYEQYF
NA | TRBJ1-1 | NA | TRBV7-2 | TGTGCCAGCAGCTCCCCCGGCAGGGCGAACACTGAAGCTTTCTTT | CASSSPGRANTEAFF
TRBD2 | TRBJ2-5 | few | TRBV2 | TGTGCCAGCACCGGGGGGGAGACCCAGTACTTC | CASTGGETQYF
TRBD2 | TRBJ2-3 | NA | TRBV2 | TGTGCCAGCACGGCGGGGGGCACAGATACGCAGTATTTT | CASTAGGTDTQYF
TRBD1 | TRBJ1-1 | NA | TRBV6-1 | TGTGCCAGCAGTGGGACAGGGTCCATTGTGGGGACAGGGGGGGCTTTCTTT | CASSGTGSIVGTGGAFF
NA | TRBJ2-7 | NA | TRBV7-9 | TGTGCCAGCAGCTACTTGGACGAGCAGTACTTC | CASSYLDEQYF
TRBD1 | TRBJ2-7 | few | TRBV7-2 | TGTGCCAGCAGCTTCACACAGGGGGCAAATGAGCAGTACTTC | CASSFTQGANEQYF
NA | TRBJ1-5 | NA | TRBV10-3 | TGTGCCATCAGTAATACAGGTAGCAATCAGCCCCAGCATTTT | CAISNTGSNQPQHF
NA | TRBJ2-7 | NA | TRBV28 | TGTGCCAGCAGTTTGTTGGACAGTACTTGGTACGAGCAGTACTTC | CASSLLDSTWYEQYF
TRBD1 | TRBJ2-7 | NA | TRBV5-5 | TGTGCCAGCAGTAAGGACAGGGGTTTTTACGAGCAGTACTTC | CASSKDRGFYEQYF
NA | TRBJ2-7 | NA | TRBV2 | TGTGCCAGCAGTACGGACGAGGGACTCTACGAGCAGTACTTC | CASSTDEGLYEQYF
NA | TRBJ2-5 | NA | TRBV5-1 | TGCGCCAGCAGCTTGGAGGCAGGGTTAGAGACCCAGTACTTC | CASSLEAGLETQYF
NA | TRBJ1-1 | NA | TRBV19 | TGTGCCACCTCACGAGGGGGTCGGGTCACTGAAGCTTTCTTT | CATSRGGRVTEAFF
NA | TRBJ1-1 | NA | TRBV19 | TGTGCCAGTAGTATTTACCCGCCGCCAGGGCAGAGCACTGAAGCTTTCTTT | CASSIYPPPGQSTEAFF
TRBD1 | TRBJ1-5 | few | TRBV5-4 | TGTGCCAGCAGCTTGGAGGGACAGTATAGCAATCAGCCCCAGCATTTT | CASSLEGQYSNQPQHF
NA | TRBJ1-1 | NA | TRBV30 | TGTGCCTGGAGTGTACTCGGCTCCGGGCGGGACACTGAAGCTTTCTTT | CAWSVLGSGRDTEAFF
TRBD2 | TRBJ2-7 | NA | TRBV19 | TGTGCCAGTAGAGCGGGAGGGCGACACGAGCAGTACTTC | CASRAGGRHEQYF
NA | TRBJ1-1 | NA | TRBV2 | TGTGCCCTTAAGGCAGGGTCTTGGGACACTGAAGCTTTCTTT | CALKAGSWDTEAFF
NA | TRBJ1-2 | NA | TRBV18 | TGTGCCAGCTCACCACCGCTGCAGGGTGGCGGCTACACCTTC | CASSPPLQGGGYTF
NA | TRBJ1-6 | few | TRBV11-2 | TGTGCCAGCAGCTTAGATCACCAGATTAGGAGTTCACCCCTCCACTTT | CASSLDHQIRSSPLHF